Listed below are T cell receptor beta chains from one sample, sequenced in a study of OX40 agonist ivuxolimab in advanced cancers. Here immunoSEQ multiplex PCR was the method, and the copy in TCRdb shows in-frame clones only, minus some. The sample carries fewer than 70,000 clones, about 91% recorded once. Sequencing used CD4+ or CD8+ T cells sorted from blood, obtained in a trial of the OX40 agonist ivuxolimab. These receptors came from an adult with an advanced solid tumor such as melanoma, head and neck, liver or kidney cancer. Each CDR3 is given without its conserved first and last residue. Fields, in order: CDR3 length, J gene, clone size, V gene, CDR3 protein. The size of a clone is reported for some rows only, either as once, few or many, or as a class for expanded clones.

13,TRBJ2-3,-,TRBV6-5,ASRGTGGATDTQY
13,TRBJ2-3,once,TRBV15,ATSRGQGAADTQY
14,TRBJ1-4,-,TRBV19,ASSKRLGKTNEKLF
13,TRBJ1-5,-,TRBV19,ASSIGQGFDQPQH
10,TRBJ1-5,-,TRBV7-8,ASSLVDQPQH
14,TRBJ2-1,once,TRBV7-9,ASSPAGLAGVHEQF
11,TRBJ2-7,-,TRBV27,ASSPGPPYEQY
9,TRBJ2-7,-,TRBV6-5,ASRSLIEQY
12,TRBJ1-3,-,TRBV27,ASSWNGPGNTIY
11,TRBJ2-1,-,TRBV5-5,ASSPIRYNEQF
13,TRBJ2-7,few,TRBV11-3,ASSSFAEMGAEQY
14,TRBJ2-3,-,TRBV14,ASSQVNLLPTDTQY
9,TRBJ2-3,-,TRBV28,ASIVADTQY
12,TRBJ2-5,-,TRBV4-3,ASSQERPGETQY
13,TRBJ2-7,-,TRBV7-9,ASSRPDRALYEQY
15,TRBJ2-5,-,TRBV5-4,ASSLGVAGPPQETQY